This TCR beta chain was obtained from a study of shared clonotypes between healthy human individuals. To note about this clone: Its antigen is currently unknown.

The CDR3 runs 14 residues. Germline CDR1 SGHRS, CDR2 YFSETQ. With 2 bases removed from V and 2 bases from J, the gap between germline ends came to 10 bases. The method was immunoSEQ multiplex PCR; TCRdb's version includes in-frame clones alone and lacks a portion of them. There are about a million clones in the sample; around three quarters occur only once, and about 0.89% lies in the top ten. Study outcomes and limitations: Naive subsets generally exceeded memory subsets in estimated richness.

Donors, healthy HIV-negative adults, lacked recent acute infections or vaccinations. Sequenced input: memory CD4+ T cells from PBMCs. Specified subset: CD45RA-negative fraction. V is TRBV5-1 and J is TRBJ1-1; D gene unclear. The sequence derives from a man aged 18 to 30 in good health. Some clones in this sample may be carry-over from other donors' samples. CDR3 residues: CASSLLTTNTEAFF. DNA for the CDR3: TGCGCCAGCAGCTTATTAACGACTAACACTGAAGCTTTCTTT.